This T cell receptor (beta chain) was sequenced in a study of blood T cell repertoires in COVID-19. Study-level information: From the United States, Italy and Spain came samples of acute and convalescent COVID-19. PBMCs, B-cell-depleted T cells, or T cells provided the cDNA or gDNA that made up the material.

The CDR3 covers 14 residues. The V end lost 1 base, the J end lost 0 bases, and 6 bases lay between the germline ends. Germline CDR1 reads MGHDK; CDR2 reads SYGVNS. Original processing methods: Nucleated cell counts were estimated from reference gene primer amplification. Sequencing used immunoSEQ multiplex PCR; TCRdb keeps in-frame clones, though not all of them. V and J calls and clone size come straight from that table; D and trimming were deduced from the DNA. The data show under 50,000 clones, less than 85% seen once. Sequences were obtained from peripheral blood. V usage is TRBV25-1 and J usage is TRBJ1-2, with unresolved D. The receptor's source is a man in his 70s with acute or convalescent COVID-19. The CDR3 nucleotides read TGTGCCAGCAGTGAATTCCCCACTAACTATGGCTACACCTTC. It yields the protein CASSEFPTNYGYTF.